One sample yielded the 3 T cell receptor beta chains listed below, sequenced in a study of cytomegalovirus exposure and HLA in healthy donors. This PCR relied on a set of 60 Vbeta primers and 13 Jbeta primers. Clones were sequenced by immunoSEQ multiplex PCR, and TCRdb holds only the in-frame ones, with some missing. The sample has some 150,000 clones, over 60% seen once; the top ten hold under 2%. The sequenced material came from PBMCs. The source is a female donor in good health and CMV-seropositive.

In its sample, this clone was seen once. This chain links TRBV7-6 with TRBJ2-1; 8 positions agree with TRBD1. With 5 bases clipped from V and 8 bases from J, the junction kept 2 bases outside the gene matches. Germline lookup yields CDR1 SGHVS and CDR2 FNYEAQ. The CDR3 length is 12 residues. In DNA, the CDR3 is TGTGCCAGCAGCAAGGACAGGGATGAGCAGTTCTTC. It translates to CASSKDRDEQFF.

Turning to this clone: A junction boundary mismatches the germline segment, possibly from a read error. CDR3 sequence reads: CATSGELTDYEQYF. CDR3 DNA sequence: TGTGCCACCAGCGGAGAATTGACAGACTACGAGCAGTACTTC. V and J are TRBV15 and TRBJ2-7; perhaps TRBD1 as D (5 bases). From germline, CDR1 is LNHNV and CDR2 YYDKDF (reference sequence). This CDR3 comprises 14 residues. The full variable domain, in which reference TRBV15 and TRBJ2-7 provide the parts outside the CDR3, is DAMVIQNPRYQVTQFGKPVTLSCSQTLNHNVMYWYQQKSSQAPKLLFHYYDKDFNNEADTPDNFQSRRPNTSFCFLDIRSPGLGDTAMYLCATSGELTDYEQYFGPGTRLTVT.

This clone has a handful of counts. This chain connects TRBV19 to TRBJ2-6; possibly TRBD2 for D (5 bases). CDR3 length: 17 residues. The germline V and J ends were trimmed by 3 bases and 4 bases, with 16 bases remaining between them. Germline-derived CDR1 and CDR2 are LNHDA and SQIVND (reference sequence). The CDR3 nucleotides read TGTGCCAGTAGTATTGAGGGTCCCGGTGGGGGGGCCAACGTCCTGACTTTC. It is translated as CASSIEGPGGGANVLTF.